Shown below are 27 T cell receptor beta chains from a single sample sequenced in a study of blood T cell repertoires in COVID-19 (dated by TCRdb to between 2020 and 2021). Library creation used the immunoSEQ multiplex PCR assay. The immuneACCESS repertoire file appears here via TCRdb, limited to in-frame rearrangements. These files lack a portion of the clones; in checked studies, under half of the deficit traces to unresolved V genes, and the cause of the others is not known. The sample contains approximately 230,000 clones, 65% to 90% of them found a single time. 4.5% to 6% of the sample goes to the ten largest clones. The sequencing input was peripheral blood. These TCRs come from a woman at least 80 years old with active or convalescent COVID-19.

The genes are TRBV28 and TRBJ2-7; 8 positions agree with TRBD2. The CDR3 is 16 residues long. V was clipped by 10 bases and J by 1 base; unmatched bases: 15. Germline CDR1 reads MDHEN; CDR2 reads SYDVKM. The CDR3 here is CATAREGLGRSYEQYF. In nucleotides, the CDR3 is TGTGCCACCGCCCGAGAGGGACTAGGACGATCCTACGAGCAGTACTTC.

The chain is built from TRBV3-1 (or the pseudogene TRBV3-2) and TRBJ2-1; the match to TRBD2 covers 14 bases. Per germline, CDR1 LGHDT and CDR2 YNNKEL (reference sequence). This CDR3 is built from 17 residues. V lost 4 bases to trimming and J lost 9 bases; unmatched junction nucleotides: 11. The CDR3 loop is CASSPARLAGGPFEQFF. The CDR3 DNA sequence: TGTGCCAGCAGCCCCGCTCGACTAGCGGGAGGGCCTTTTGAGCAGTTCTTC.

The gene calls are TRBV2 and TRBJ1-2, with D hard to call. The CDR3 has 14 amino acids. Trimming removed 6 bases at V and 1 base at J, with 12 bases between. Germline V CDR1 and CDR2: SNHLY, FYNNEI. This chain's CDR3 is CASSGGRLNYGYTF. The CDR3 DNA is TGTGCCAGCAGCGGCGGCAGACTTAACTATGGCTACACCTTC.

V usage is TRBV20-1 and J usage is TRBJ1-1; unclear D gene. CDR1 DFQATT and CDR2 SNEGSKA come from the germline V gene (reference sequence). This CDR3 spans 10 amino acids. V was trimmed by 7 bases and J by 1 base, leaving 4 bases between them. This CDR3 reads CSVWNTEAFF. The CDR3 region has the DNA TGCAGTGTCTGGAACACTGAAGCTTTCTTT.

The genes are TRBV28 and TRBJ1-2, with 7 bases that match TRBD1. CDR3 size: 16 residues. The trim removed 6 bases at V and 1 base at J, leaving 11 bases unmatched. In germline, CDR1 is MDHEN, CDR2 SYDVKM. The CDR3 nucleotides read TGTGCCAGCAGCCTGCGCGGGACAGCCAATAACTATGGCTACACCTTC. It codes for CASSLRGTANNYGYTF.

The V and J genes are TRBV28 and TRBJ2-5; 9 nucleotides match TRBD2. Germline CDR1 reads MDHEN; CDR2 reads SYDVKM. J lost 3 bases, V lost 8 bases, and 10 bases had no gene match. The CDR3 is 15 amino acids. The CDR3 bases are TGTGCCAGCGGGGGTAGCGGGAGTTCCGAAGAGACCCAGTACTTC. Translating it yields CASGGSGSSEETQYF. Full variable domain (missing parts from reference TRBV28 and TRBJ2-5): DVKVTQSSRYLVKRTGEKVFLECVQDMDHENMFWYRQDPGLGLRLIYFSYDVKMKEKGDIPEGYSVSREKKERFSLILESASTNQTSMYLCASGGSGSSEETQYFGPGTRLLVL.

This chain connects TRBV27 to TRBJ2-1; 9 nucleotides match TRBD2. Per germline, CDR1 MNHEY and CDR2 SMNVEV (reference sequence). This CDR3 contains 17 residues. The V gene end was trimmed by 5 bases and the J gene end by 0 bases; junction bases not matched to a gene: 8. CDR3 sequence reads: CASSTRLAVSSYNEQFF. The CDR3 coding sequence is TGTGCCAGCAGTACCCGACTAGCGGTGAGCTCCTACAATGAGCAGTTCTTC.

This clone was counted a few times. V is TRBV27 and J is TRBJ1-2, with D maybe TRBD1 (5 bases). Germline V gene data show CDR1 as MNHEY and CDR2 as SMNVEV (reference sequence). V dropped 3 bases and J dropped 4 bases, with 12 bases sitting between them. CDR3 length: 14 residues. The CDR3 loop reads CASSLEGPGYGYTF. CDR3 coding DNA: TGTGCCAGCAGTTTGGAGGGGCCAGGCTATGGCTACACCTTC.

The V gene is TRBV5-1, the J gene TRBJ2-3, with no clear D. V dropped 3 bases and J dropped 0 bases, with 11 bases sitting between them. The CDR3 runs to 15 residues. In germline, CDR1 is SGHRS, CDR2 YFSETQ. The CDR3 spells CASSYQVDSTDTQYF. The DNA for the CDR3 is TGCGCCAGCAGCTATCAGGTAGATAGCACAGATACGCAGTATTTT.

V is TRBV18 and J is TRBJ2-7; D not certain. CDR1 is KGHSH and CDR2 is LQKENI in the germline V gene. This CDR3 spans 14 amino acids. Trimming took off 2 bases at V and 1 base at J, with 9 bases between the two ends. This CDR3 is CASSPNGVSYEQYF. Here the CDR3 DNA reads TGTGCCAGCTCACCAAACGGAGTTTCCTACGAGCAGTACTTC. Complete variable domain (other parts from reference TRBV18 and TRBJ2-7): NAGVMQNPRHLVRRRGQEARLRCSPMKGHSHVYWYRQLPEEGLKFMVYLQKENIIDESGMPKERFSAEFPKEGPSILRIQQVVRGDSAAYFCASSPNGVSYEQYFGPGTRLTVT.

The V gene is TRBV9, the J gene TRBJ1-1, with D uncertain. Germline values: CDR1 SGDLS, CDR2 YYNGEE. CDR3 size: 14 residues. V dropped 0 bases and J dropped 4 bases, with 10 bases sitting between them. The chain's CDR3 is CASSVGERSTEAFF. The CDR3 DNA follows: TGTGCCAGCAGCGTAGGCGAGAGGAGCACTGAAGCTTTCTTT.

V is TRBV25-1 and J is TRBJ1-4; weak D call: TRBD1 (6 bases). The CDR3 consists of 13 residues. The germline V gene has CDR1 MGHDK and CDR2 SYGVNS. V was pared by 4 bases and J by 8 bases, with 11 bases between. Here the CDR3 DNA reads TGTGCCAGCAGTGTCCCGGGGGGCGAAAAACTGTTTTTT. It is translated as CASSVPGGEKLFF.

The gene calls are TRBV12-3 or TRBV12-4 and TRBJ2-7; 9 nucleotides align to TRBD1. J was trimmed by 6 bases and V by 10 bases; bases with no gene match: 10. There are 13 residues in the CDR3. CDR3 sequence (DNA): TGTGCCACCGGGACAGGGAGATTCGCCGAGCAGTACTTC. Its protein is CATGTGRFAEQYF.

The genes are TRBV7-9 and TRBJ2-5, with D maybe TRBD2 (6 bases). The ends were cut back, 5 bases at V and 7 bases at J, with 11 bases in the middle. The CDR3 runs to 12 residues. Germline V gene data show CDR1 as SEHNR and CDR2 as FQNEAQ (reference sequence). The CDR3 sequence is CASSPPRGTQYF. The CDR3 DNA is TGTGCCAGCAGCCCCCCGCGGGGGACCCAGTACTTC.

The rearrangement links TRBV27 to TRBJ1-6; unclear D gene. The CDR3 loop spans 17 amino acids. The germline V gene encodes CDR1 MNHEY and CDR2 SMNVEV (reference sequence). V gave up 1 base and J gave up 0 bases, with 10 bases separating them. The CDR3 coding sequence is TGTGCCAGCAGTTTATTCCCGGGGAGCTCCTATAATTCACCCCTCCACTTT. Its translation: CASSLFPGSSYNSPLHF.

The rearrangement joins TRBV14 to TRBJ2-2; 10 nucleotides match TRBD1. The germline V gene encodes CDR1 SGHDN and CDR2 FVKESK. The trim removed 2 bases at V and 5 bases at J, leaving 11 bases unmatched. The CDR3 length is 18 residues. The CDR3 region is CASSQSFDRGLRTGELFF. The CDR3 DNA reads as TGTGCCAGCAGCCAATCCTTCGACAGGGGGCTTAGGACCGGGGAGCTGTTTTTT.

This chain uses TRBV5-1 with TRBJ1-5; 10 nucleotides match TRBD1. V dropped 4 bases and J dropped 5; count of bases not matched to a gene: 3. Germline CDR1 SGHRS, CDR2 YFSETQ. This CDR3 contains 14 residues. The CDR3 bases are TGCGCCAGCAGCCAAGGACAGGGGGATCAGCCCCAGCATTTT. This sequence encodes CASSQGQGDQPQHF.

This chain links TRBV19 with TRBJ1-2; 7 nucleotides line up with TRBD1. The CDR3 runs to 16 residues. The V segment lost 3 bases and the J segment 8 bases; nucleotides outside the gene matches: 15. Looked up from germline, CDR1 is LNHDA and CDR2 is SQIVND (reference sequence). The CDR3 region has the DNA TGTGCCAGTAGTATCACCCGGGACAGCTCCGGCAGGGGCTACACCTTC. Translated, it gives CASSITRDSSGRGYTF.

The chain recombines TRBV5-1 with TRBJ2-2, with a possible D match to TRBD1 (5 bases). The germline V gene has CDR1 SGHRS and CDR2 YFSETQ. The CDR3 extends over 15 amino acids. The V gene lost 7 bases and the J gene lost 1 base, with 14 bases spanning the gap. This CDR3 is CASGLGQLNTGELFF. CDR3 DNA sequence: TGCGCCAGCGGTCTGGGGCAACTGAACACCGGGGAGCTGTTTTTT.

This clone came up a few times. The chain couples TRBV5-1 to TRBJ2-7; 8 bases are shared with TRBD2. The ends lost 0 bases at V and 7 bases at J; junction bases unmatched: 3. CDR3 size: 13 residues. The germline V gene encodes CDR1 SGHRS and CDR2 YFSETQ. In DNA, the CDR3 is TGCGCCAGCAGCTTGGAAGCGGGAGTAGAGCAGTACTTC. It yields the protein CASSLEAGVEQYF. The full variable domain, with the rest looked up from reference TRBV5-1 and TRBJ2-7, is KAGVTQTPRYLIKTRGQQVTLSCSPISGHRSVSWYQQTPGQGLQFLFEYFSETQRNKGNFPGRFSGRQFSNSRSEMNVSTLELGDSALYLCASSLEAGVEQYFGPGTRLTVT.

This clone was observed once. The CDR3 sequence is CASSPAGSGSNEQFF. The CDR3 DNA follows: TGTGCCAGCAGCCCCGCGGGGAGCGGGAGCAATGAGCAGTTCTTC. This sequence joins TRBV28 and TRBJ2-1; 8 bases are a match to TRBD2. V lost 6 bases to trimming and J lost 6 bases; unmatched junction nucleotides: 10. The CDR3 loop spans 15 amino acids. Germline V gives CDR1 MDHEN, CDR2 SYDVKM.

The chain couples TRBV28 to TRBJ2-6; TRBD2 agrees at 12 bases. This CDR3 has 16 residues. Germline CDR1 and CDR2: MDHEN and SYDVKM. The V gene end was trimmed by 8 bases and the J gene end by 2 bases; junction bases not matched to a gene: 4. CDR3 nucleotide sequence: TGTGCCAGCGTGGCTAGCGGGAGGGCTGGGGCCAACGTCCTGACTTTC. The encoded protein is CASVASGRAGANVLTF.

This chain uses TRBV6-5 with TRBJ2-3, with 8 bases lining up with TRBD1. This CDR3 is 14 amino acids long. Germline V lookup: CDR1 MNHEY, CDR2 SVGAGI. Germline trimming cut 5 bases from V and 4 bases from J; bases unmatched to any gene: 5. CDR3 DNA sequence: TGTGCCAGCAGTCCTCAGGGGGCTTCAGATACGCAGTATTTT. Its protein is CASSPQGASDTQYF.

This sequence joins TRBV3-1 (or the pseudogene TRBV3-2) and TRBJ1-1; D remains unclear. Looked up from germline, CDR1 is LGHDT and CDR2 is YNNKEL (reference sequence). This CDR3 region has 13 residues. V lost 8 bases and J 4 bases, leaving 14 bases between the germline ends. CDR3 DNA: TGTGCCAGCTCCTCACAGCCCTTCACTGAAGCTTTCTTT. Protein product: CASSSQPFTEAFF.

V usage is TRBV27 and J usage is TRBJ1-2; TRBD1 is a possible D gene (5 bases). V dropped 6 bases and J dropped 1 base, with 15 bases sitting between them. The CDR3 spans 15 residues. CDR1 and CDR2 from the germline V gene are MNHEY and SMNVEV (reference sequence). The CDR3 loop reads CASSWSGQHNYGYTF. The CDR3 coding sequence is TGTGCCAGCAGCTGGTCAGGGCAGCATAACTATGGCTACACCTTC.

This clone was counted between two and nine times. Other DNA sequences within the sample encode an identical CDR3. The chain joins TRBV6-5 to TRBJ1-3; no firm D call. In germline, CDR1 is MNHEY, CDR2 SVGAGI. This CDR3 spans 15 amino acids. V lost 3 bases and J lost 3, with 12 bases in between. The CDR3 DNA reads as TGTGCCAGCAGTTATTCCCGGGAGGATGGAAACACCATATATTTT. It translates to CASSYSREDGNTIYF.

V is TRBV5-6 and J is TRBJ1-1, with 10 nucleotides matching TRBD1. The CDR3 loop spans 14 amino acids. The ends lost 4 bases at V and 1 base at J; junction bases unmatched: 1. Germline values: CDR1 SGHDT, CDR2 YYEEEE. CDR3 in amino acids: CASSGTGANTEAFF. CDR3 coding DNA: TGTGCCAGCAGCGGGACAGGGGCGAACACTGAAGCTTTCTTT.